The clone carrying this T cell receptor (beta chain) showed up many times. Its antigen remains unidentified. The data belong to a study of T cells in Graves' hyperthyroidism and ophthalmopathy. Notes on the study in general: The model made its ophthalmopathy prediction, and onset followed a median about 5.9 months later.

From RNA transcripts, TCR beta CDR3 regions were amplified. First-round RT-PCR with HTBI primers amplified the TCR CDR3 region. A single record per CDR3 protein comes from TCRdb applying MiXCR to the multiplex PCR reads. The table lists about 200,000 distinct CDR3 sequences, around 17% of them singletons. No progression to ophthalmopathy during 18 months of follow-up defined stable disease. Patients aged 18 to 65 had newly diagnosed hyperthyroidism of under 2 months' duration. Uncontrolled infection, other autoimmune disease, pregnancy or lactation disqualified patients from enrolment. Trimming removed 5 bases from V and 6 bases from J; junction bases left unmatched: 5. This CDR3 region has 13 residues.

This sequence was found in a woman aged 50 to 60 with Graves' hyperthyroidism. This rearrangement joins TRBV12-3 or TRBV12-4 to TRBJ1-2; 8 bases match TRBD1. Sequenced input: blood. The CDR3 spells CASSATGVNGYTF. The CDR3 region has the DNA TGTGCCAGCAGTGCGACAGGGGTAAATGGCTACACCTTC.